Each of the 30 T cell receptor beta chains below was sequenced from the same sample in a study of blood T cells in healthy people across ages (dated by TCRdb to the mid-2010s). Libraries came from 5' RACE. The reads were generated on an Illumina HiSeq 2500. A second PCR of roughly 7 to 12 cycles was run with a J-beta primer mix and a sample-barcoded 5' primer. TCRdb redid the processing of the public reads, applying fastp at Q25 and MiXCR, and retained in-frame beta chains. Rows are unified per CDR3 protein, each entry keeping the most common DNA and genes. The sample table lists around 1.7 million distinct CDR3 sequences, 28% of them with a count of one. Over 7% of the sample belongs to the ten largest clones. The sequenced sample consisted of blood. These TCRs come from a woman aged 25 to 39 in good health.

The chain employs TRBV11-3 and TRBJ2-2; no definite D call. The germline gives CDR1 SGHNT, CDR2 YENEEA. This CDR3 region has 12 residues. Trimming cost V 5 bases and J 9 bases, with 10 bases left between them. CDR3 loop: CASSTDFRELFF. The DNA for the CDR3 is TGTGCCAGCAGCACCGATTTTAGGGAGCTGTTTTTT.

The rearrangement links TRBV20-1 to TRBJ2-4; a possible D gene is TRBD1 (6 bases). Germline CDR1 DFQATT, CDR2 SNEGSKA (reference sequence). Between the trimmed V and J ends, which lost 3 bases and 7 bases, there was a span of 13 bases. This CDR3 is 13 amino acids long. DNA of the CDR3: TGCAGTGCTAGGGCGCAGGGGCTTAACATTCAGTACTTC. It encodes CSARAQGLNIQYF.

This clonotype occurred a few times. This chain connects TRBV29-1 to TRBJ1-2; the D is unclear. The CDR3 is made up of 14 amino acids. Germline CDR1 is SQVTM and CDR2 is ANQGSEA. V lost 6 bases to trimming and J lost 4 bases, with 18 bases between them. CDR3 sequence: CSVPTDDLRYGYTF. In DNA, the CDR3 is TGCAGCGTGCCGACTGACGATCTCCGCTATGGCTACACCTTC.

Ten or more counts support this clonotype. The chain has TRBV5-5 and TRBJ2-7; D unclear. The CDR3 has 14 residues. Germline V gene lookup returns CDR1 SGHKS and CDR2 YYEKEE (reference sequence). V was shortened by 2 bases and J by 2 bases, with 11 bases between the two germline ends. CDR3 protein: CASSLVGSTYEQYF. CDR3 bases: TGTGCCAGCAGCTTAGTCGGTTCCACCTACGAGCAGTACTTC.

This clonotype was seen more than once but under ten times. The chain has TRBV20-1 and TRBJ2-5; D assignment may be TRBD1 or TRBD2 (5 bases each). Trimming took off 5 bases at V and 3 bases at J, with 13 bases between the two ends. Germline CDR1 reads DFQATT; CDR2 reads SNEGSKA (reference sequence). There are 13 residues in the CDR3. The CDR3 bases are TGCAGTGCTGGCAAGGGACCCGAAGAGACCCAGTACTTC. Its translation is CSAGKGPEETQYF.

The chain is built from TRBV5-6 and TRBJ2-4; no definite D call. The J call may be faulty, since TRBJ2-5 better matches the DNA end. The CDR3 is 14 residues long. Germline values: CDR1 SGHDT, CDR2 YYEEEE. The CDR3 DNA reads TGTGCCAGCAGCTTGGGAGACAACGTAGAGACCCAGTACTTC. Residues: CASSLGDNVETQYF.

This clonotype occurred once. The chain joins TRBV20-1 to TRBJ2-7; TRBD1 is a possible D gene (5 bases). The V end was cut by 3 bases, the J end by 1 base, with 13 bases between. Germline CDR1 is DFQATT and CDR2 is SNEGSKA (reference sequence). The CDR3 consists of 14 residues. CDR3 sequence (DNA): TGCAGTGCTAGTTCAAGCGACAGTTCCTACGAGCAGTACTTC. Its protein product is CSASSSDSSYEQYF.

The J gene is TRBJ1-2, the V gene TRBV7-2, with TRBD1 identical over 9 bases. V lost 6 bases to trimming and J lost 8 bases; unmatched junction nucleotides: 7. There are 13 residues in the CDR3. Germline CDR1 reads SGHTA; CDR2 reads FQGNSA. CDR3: CASRGQGGIGYTF. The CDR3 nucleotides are TGTGCCAGCAGGGGACAGGGCGGGATAGGCTACACCTTC.

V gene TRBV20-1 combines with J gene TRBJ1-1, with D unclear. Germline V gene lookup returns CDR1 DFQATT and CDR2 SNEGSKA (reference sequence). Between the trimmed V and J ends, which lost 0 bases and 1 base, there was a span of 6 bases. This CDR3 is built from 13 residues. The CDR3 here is CSARDIWNTEAFF. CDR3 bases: TGCAGTGCTAGAGACATCTGGAACACTGAAGCTTTCTTT.

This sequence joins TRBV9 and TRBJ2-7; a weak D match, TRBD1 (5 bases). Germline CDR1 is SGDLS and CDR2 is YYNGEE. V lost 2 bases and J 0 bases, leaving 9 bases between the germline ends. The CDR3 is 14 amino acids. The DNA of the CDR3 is TGTGCCAGCAGCGTGACAGCGTTCTCCTACGAGCAGTACTTC. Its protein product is CASSVTAFSYEQYF.

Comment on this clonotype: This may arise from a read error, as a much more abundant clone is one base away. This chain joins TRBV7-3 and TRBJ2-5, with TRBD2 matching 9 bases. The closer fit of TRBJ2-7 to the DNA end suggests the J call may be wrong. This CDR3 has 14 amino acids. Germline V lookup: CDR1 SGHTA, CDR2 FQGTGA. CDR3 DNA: TGTGCCAGCACTGCGACTAGCGGAAGCTACGAGCAGTACTTC. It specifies CASTATSGSYEQYF.

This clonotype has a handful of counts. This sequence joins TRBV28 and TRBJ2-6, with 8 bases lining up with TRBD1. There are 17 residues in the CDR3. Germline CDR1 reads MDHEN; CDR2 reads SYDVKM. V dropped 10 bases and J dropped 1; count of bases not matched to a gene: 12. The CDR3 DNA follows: TGTGCCAAGGGGACAGGCGGACTCTTTTCTGGGGCCAACGTCCTGACTTTC. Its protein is CAKGTGGLFSGANVLTF.

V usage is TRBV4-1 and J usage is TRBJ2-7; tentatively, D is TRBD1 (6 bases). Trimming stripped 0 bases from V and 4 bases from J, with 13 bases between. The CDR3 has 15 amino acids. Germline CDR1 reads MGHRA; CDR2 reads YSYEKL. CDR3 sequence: CASSQDEGVMYEQYF. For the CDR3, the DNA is TGCGCCAGCAGCCAAGACGAGGGGGTAATGTACGAGCAGTACTTC.

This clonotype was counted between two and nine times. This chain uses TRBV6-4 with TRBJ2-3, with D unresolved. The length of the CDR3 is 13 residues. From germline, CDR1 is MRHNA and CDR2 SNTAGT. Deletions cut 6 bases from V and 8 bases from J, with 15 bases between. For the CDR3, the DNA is TGTGCCAGCAGCGATCTCGAAGATGGTACGCAGTATTTT. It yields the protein CASSDLEDGTQYF.

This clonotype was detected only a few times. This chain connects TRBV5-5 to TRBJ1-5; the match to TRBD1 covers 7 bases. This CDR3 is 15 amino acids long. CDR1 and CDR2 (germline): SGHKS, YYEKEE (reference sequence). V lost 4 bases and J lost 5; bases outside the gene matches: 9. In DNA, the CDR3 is TGTGCCAGCAGCCCAACAGGGGTCCTCCATCAGCCCCAGCATTTT. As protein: CASSPTGVLHQPQHF. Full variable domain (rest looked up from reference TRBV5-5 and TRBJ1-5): DAGVTQSPTHLIKTRGQQVTLRCSPISGHKSVSWYQQVLGQGPQFIFQYYEKEERGRGNFPDRFSARQFPNYSSELNVNALLLGDSALYLCASSPTGVLHQPQHFGDGTRLSIL.

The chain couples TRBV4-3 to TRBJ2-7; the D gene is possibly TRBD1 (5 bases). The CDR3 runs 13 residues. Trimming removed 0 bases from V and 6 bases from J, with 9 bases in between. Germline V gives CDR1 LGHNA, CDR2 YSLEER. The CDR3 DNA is TGCGCCAGCAGCCAAGATCCAGGGATCGAGCAGTACTTC. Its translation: CASSQDPGIEQYF.

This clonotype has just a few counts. For the CDR3, the DNA is TGTGCCAGCAGCCCCGAGTGGGTCTATGGCTACACCTTC. Encoded protein: CASSPEWVYGYTF. The chain uses TRBV11-2 and TRBJ1-2; D is unclear. V was shortened by 5 bases and J by 4 bases, with 11 bases between the two germline ends. The germline V gene encodes CDR1 SGHAT and CDR2 FQNNGV. The CDR3 has 13 residues.

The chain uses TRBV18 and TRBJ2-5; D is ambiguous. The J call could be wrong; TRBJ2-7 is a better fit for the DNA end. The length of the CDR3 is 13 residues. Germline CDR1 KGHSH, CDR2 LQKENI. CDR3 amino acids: CASSPAQAYEQYF. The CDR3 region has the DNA TGTGCCAGCTCACCAGCGCAGGCATACGAGCAGTACTTC.

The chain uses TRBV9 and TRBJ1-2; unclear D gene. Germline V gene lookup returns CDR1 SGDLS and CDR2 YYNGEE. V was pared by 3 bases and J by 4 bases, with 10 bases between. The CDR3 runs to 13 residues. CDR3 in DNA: TGTGCCAGCAGCGGAGCCCCCGGCTATGGCTACACCTTC. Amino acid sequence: CASSGAPGYGYTF.

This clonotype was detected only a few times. The CDR3, as DNA: TGTGCCAGCAGTTGGTCTCTTCAGAAAGCTTTCTTT. Protein sequence: CASSWSLQKAFF. The V call is TRBV12-3 or TRBV12-4, the J call TRBJ1-1; the D is unclear. V was shortened by 4 bases and J by 9 bases, with 12 bases between the two germline ends. This CDR3 comprises 12 residues.

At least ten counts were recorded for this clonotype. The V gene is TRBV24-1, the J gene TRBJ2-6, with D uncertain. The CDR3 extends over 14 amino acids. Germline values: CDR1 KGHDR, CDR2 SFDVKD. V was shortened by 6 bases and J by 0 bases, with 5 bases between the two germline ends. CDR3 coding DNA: TGTGCCACCAGTAAGAGCTCTGGGGCCAACGTCCTGACTTTC. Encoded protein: CATSKSSGANVLTF.

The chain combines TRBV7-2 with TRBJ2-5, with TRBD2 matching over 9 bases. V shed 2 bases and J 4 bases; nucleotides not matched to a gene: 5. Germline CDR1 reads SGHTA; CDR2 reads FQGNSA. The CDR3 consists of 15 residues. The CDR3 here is CASSLQAGGGETQYF. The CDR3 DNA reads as TGTGCCAGCAGCTTACAGGCGGGAGGGGGAGAGACCCAGTACTTC.

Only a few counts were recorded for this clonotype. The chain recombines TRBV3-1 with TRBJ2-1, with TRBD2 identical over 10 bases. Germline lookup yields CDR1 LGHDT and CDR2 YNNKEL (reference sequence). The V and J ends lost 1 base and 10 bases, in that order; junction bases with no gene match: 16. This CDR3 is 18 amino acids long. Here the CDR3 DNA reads TGTGCCAGCAGCCAAGCTTCAACCCTAGCGGGGGTTACTCGAGAGCAGTTCTTC. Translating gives CASSQASTLAGVTREQFF.

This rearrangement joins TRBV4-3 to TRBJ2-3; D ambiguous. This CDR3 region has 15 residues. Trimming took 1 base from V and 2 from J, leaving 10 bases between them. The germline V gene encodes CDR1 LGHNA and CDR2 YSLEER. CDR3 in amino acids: CASSQAPPNTDTQYF. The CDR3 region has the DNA TGCGCCAGCAGCCAAGCCCCACCGAACACAGATACGCAGTATTTT.

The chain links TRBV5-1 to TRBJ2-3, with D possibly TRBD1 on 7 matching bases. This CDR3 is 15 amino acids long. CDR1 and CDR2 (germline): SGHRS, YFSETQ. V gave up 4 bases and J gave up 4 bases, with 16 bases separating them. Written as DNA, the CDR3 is TGCGCCAGCAGCGGAGGGGGCGACGGGTCAGATACGCAGTATTTT. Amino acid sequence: CASSGGGDGSDTQYF.

CDR3 region: CASSKRGSSTTGSYEQYF. CDR3 DNA: TGTGCCAGCAGTAAAAGAGGGTCAAGTACAACGGGCTCCTACGAGCAGTACTTC. The rearrangement uses TRBV6-1 and TRBJ2-7; the D gene is possibly TRBD2 (5 bases). The CDR3 contains 18 residues. V was cut by 5 bases and J by 0 bases, with 23 bases left in between. Germline V gene sequence: CDR1 MNHNS, CDR2 SASEGT.

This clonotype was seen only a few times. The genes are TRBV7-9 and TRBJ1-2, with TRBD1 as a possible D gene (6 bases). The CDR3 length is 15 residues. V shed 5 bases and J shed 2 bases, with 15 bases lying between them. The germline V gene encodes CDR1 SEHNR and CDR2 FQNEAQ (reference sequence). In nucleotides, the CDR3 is TGTGCCAGCAGCCACGGGACACCGAGGAACTATGGCTACACCTTC. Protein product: CASSHGTPRNYGYTF.

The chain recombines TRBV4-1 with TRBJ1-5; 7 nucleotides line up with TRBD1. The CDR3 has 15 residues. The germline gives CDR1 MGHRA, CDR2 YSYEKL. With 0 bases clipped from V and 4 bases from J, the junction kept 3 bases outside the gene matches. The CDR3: CASSQDDRANQPQHF. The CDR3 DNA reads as TGCGCCAGCAGCCAAGATGACAGGGCGAATCAGCCCCAGCATTTT.

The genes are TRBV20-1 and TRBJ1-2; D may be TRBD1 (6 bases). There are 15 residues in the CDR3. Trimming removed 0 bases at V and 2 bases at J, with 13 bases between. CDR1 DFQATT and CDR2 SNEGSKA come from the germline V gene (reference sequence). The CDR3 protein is CSARDRAGENYGYTF. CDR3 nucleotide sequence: TGCAGTGCTAGAGATCGGGCAGGGGAGAACTATGGCTACACCTTC.

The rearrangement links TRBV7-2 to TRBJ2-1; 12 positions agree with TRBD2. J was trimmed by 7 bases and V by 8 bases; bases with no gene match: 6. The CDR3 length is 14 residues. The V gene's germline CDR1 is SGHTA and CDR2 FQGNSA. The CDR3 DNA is TGTGCCAGCGCTAGCGGGGGGGCTTTGAATGAGCAGTTCTTC. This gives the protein CASASGGALNEQFF. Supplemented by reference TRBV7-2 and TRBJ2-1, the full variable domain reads GAGVSQSPSNKVTEKGKDVELRCDPISGHTALYWYRQSLGQGLEFLIYFQGNSAPDKSGLPSDRFSAERTGGSVSTLTIQRTQQEDSAVYLCASASGGALNEQFFGPGTRLTVL.